This TCR beta chain is from a study of prognosis after radiotherapy for stage I lung cancer. Study-wide points: Differing TRBV and TRBJ gene usage was reportedly seen between patients with and without metastases.

This clonotype was detected only once. Its antigen is still unknown. A far more abundant clone sits one base away, making this likely a read error. From genomic DNA, two-round multiplex PCR was used to amplify TCR beta CDR3. First-round PCR employed TRBV- and TRBJ-specific primers for each gene. TCRdb reprocessed the multiplex PCR reads with MiXCR, giving one entry per CDR3 protein. The sample has roughly 30,000 distinct CDR3 sequences, under 35% seen once; the top ten hold 16%. The patients, a group without prior chemotherapy, radiotherapy or other malignancies, were all node-negative on CT and PET/CT. Per germline, CDR1 MNHGY and CDR2 SVAAGI. The CDR3 sequence is 12 residues long.

The sample here was PBMCs, taken before or after stereotactic body radiation therapy (not recorded which). This sequence joins TRBV6-9 and TRBJ1-5; the D is unclear. The sequence was obtained from a donor over 45 with non-small cell lung cancer. The CDR3 sequence: CVSSYVGGPQHF. CDR3 nucleotide sequence: TGTGTCAGCAGTTACGTGGGTGGACCCCAGCATTTT.